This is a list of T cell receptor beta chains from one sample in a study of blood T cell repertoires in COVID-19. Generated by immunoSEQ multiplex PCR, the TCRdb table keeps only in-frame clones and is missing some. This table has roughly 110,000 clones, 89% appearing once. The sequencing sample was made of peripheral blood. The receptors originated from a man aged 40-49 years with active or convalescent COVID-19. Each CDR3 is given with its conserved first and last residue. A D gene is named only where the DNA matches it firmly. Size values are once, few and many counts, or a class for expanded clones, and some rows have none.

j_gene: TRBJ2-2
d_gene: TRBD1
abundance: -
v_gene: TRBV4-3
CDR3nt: TGCGCCAGCAGCCATATGACAGGGAAAGGCGGGGAGCTGTTTTTT
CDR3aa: CASSHMTGKGGELFF

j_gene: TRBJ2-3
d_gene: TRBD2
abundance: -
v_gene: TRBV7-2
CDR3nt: TGTGCCAGCAGCTCCTATGAGCGGGAGGGAACAGATACGCAGTATTTT
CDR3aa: CASSSYEREGTDTQYF

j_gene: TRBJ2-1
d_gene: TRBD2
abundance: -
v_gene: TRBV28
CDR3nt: TGTGCCAGCATAGGACTAGCGGGAGGACACTTCTACAATGAGCAGTTCTTC
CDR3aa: CASIGLAGGHFYNEQFF

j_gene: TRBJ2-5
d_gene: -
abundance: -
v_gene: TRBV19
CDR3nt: TGTGCCAGTAGTGAACAGGGAGAGACCCAGTACTTC
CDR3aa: CASSEQGETQYF

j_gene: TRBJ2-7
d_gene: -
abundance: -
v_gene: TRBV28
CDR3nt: TGTGCCAGCAGTTCCGGAGGGGGCGCCAGCTCCTACGAGCAGTACTTC
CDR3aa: CASSSGGGASSYEQYF

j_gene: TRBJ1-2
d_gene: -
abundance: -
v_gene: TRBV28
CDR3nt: TGTGCCAGCAGGAGCAGGGAGGGATGGAACTATGGCTACACCTTC
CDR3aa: CASRSREGWNYGYTF

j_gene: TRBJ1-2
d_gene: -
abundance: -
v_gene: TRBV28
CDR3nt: TGTGCCAGCAGTATTCCACAGCGGGGCTACACCTTC
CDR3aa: CASSIPQRGYTF

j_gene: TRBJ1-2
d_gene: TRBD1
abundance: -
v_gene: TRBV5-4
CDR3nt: TGTGCCAGCAGCTTGGCCGGGACAGGGCTGGGCTACACCTTC
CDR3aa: CASSLAGTGLGYTF

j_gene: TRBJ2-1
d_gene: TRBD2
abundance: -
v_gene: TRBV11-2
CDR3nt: TGTGCCAGCAGCTTAGCCCCCCCGGGGCGGGGGTCAAGCAATGAGCAGTTCTTC
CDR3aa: CASSLAPPGRGSSNEQFF

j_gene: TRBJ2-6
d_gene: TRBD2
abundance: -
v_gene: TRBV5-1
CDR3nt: TGCGCCAGCAGCGATTGGGCGCGGGGGACTGGGGCCAACGTCCTGACTTTC
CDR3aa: CASSDWARGTGANVLTF

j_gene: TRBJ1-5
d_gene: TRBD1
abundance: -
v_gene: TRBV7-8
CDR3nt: TGTGCCAGCAGCTTGGACAGGGGGGTCAATCAGCCCCAGCATTTT
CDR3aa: CASSLDRGVNQPQHF

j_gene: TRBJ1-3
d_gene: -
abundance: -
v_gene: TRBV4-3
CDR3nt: TGCGCCAGCAGCCAAGATAGAGCGGGAAGCGCGGGAAACACCATATATTTT
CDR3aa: CASSQDRAGSAGNTIYF

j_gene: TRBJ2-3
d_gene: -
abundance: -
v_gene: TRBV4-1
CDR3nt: TGCGCCAGCAGCCAAGATCGGACAGCCACAGATACGCAGTATTTT
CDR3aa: CASSQDRTATDTQYF

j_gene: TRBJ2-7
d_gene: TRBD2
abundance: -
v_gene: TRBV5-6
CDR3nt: TGTGCCAGCAGCTCCGGGACTAGCGGCTACGAGCAGTACTTC
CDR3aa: CASSSGTSGYEQYF

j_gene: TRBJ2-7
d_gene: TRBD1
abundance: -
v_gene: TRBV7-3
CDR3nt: TGTGCCAGCAGCTTGCAGGGGGCTTCCTACGAGCAGTACTTC
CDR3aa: CASSLQGASYEQYF

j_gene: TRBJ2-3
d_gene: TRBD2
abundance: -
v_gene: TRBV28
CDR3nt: TGTGCCAGCAGTACAGGGACTAGCGGGAGGGAAGATACGCAGTATTTT
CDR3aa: CASSTGTSGREDTQYF

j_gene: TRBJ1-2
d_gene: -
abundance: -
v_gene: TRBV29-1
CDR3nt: TGCAGCGTTGGGGAGGGGTTCTATGGCTACACCTTC
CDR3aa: CSVGEGFYGYTF

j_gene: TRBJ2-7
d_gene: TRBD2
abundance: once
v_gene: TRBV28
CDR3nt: TGTGCCAGCAGTTCCCCCCGGACTAGCGGGAGGTACGAGCAGTACTTC
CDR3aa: CASSSPRTSGRYEQYF

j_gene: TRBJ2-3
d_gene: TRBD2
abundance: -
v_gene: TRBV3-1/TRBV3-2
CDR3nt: TGTGCCAGCAGCCCGGGCGGGAGAGGCACAGATACGCAGTATTTT
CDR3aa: CASSPGGRGTDTQYF

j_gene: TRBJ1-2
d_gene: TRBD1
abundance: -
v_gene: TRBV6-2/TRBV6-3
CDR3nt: TGTGCCAGCAGCTCTACTTACAGGGGTAGCTATGGCTACACCTTC
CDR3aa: CASSSTYRGSYGYTF

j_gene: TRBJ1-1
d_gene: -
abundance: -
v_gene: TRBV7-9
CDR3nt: TGTGCCAGCACCGCGGCAGGGGAGACTTTCTTT
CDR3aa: CASTAAGETFF

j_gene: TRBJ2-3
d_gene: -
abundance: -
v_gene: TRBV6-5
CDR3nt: TGTGCCAGCAGTTACTCGACTGACACAGATACGCAGTATTTT
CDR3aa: CASSYSTDTDTQYF

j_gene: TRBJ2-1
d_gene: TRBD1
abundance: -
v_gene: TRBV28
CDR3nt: TGTGCCAGCAGCCCATTGGCCGGGACAGGGGACGATGAGCAGTTCTTC
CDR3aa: CASSPLAGTGDDEQFF

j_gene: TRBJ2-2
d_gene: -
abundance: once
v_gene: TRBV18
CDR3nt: TGTGCCAGCTCATTAAGGACAGACACCGGGGAGCTGTTTTTT
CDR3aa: CASSLRTDTGELFF

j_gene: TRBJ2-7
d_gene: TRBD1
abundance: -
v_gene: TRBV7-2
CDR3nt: TGTGCCAGCAGCTTAATGGGACAGGGGTTTTACGAGCAGTACTTC
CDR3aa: CASSLMGQGFYEQYF

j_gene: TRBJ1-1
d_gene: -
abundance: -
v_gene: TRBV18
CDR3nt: TGTGCCAGCTCACGGGACAAGGGGGTGACTGAAGCTTTCTTT
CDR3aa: CASSRDKGVTEAFF

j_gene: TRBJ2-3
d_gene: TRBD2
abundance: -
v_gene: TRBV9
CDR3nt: TGTGCCAGCAGCGTGTTGAGCGGGAGTACAGATACGCAGTATTTT
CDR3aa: CASSVLSGSTDTQYF

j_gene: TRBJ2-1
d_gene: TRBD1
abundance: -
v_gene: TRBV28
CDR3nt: TGTGCCAGCAGTCCTCAGACAGGGGCCGCAATATTCGAGCAGTTCTTC
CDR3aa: CASSPQTGAAIFEQFF

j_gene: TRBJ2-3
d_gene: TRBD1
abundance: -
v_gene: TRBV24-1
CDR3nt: TGTGCCACCAGTGATTCCGACAGGGCAGATACGCAGTATTTT
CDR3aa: CATSDSDRADTQYF

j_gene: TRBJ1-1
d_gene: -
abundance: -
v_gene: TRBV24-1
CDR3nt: TGTGCCACCAGTGATACCAGGGTGGGCGCTGAAGCTTTCTTT
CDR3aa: CATSDTRVGAEAFF

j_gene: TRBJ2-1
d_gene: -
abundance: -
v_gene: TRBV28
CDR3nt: TGTGCCAGCAGTTCATTCAGGTACAATGAGCAGTTCTTC
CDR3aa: CASSSFRYNEQFF

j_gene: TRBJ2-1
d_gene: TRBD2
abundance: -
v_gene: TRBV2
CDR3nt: TGTGCCAGCAGTGCTAGCGGGAGTTCCTACAATGAGCAGTTCTTC
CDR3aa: CASSASGSSYNEQFF

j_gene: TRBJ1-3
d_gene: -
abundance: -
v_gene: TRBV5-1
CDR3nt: TGCGCCAGCAGCCCGGTCTCTGGAAACACCATATATTTT
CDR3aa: CASSPVSGNTIYF

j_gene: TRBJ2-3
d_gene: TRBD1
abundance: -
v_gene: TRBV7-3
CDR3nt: TGTGCCAGCAGCTTTTCAGGGGGAGATACGCAGTATTTT
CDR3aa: CASSFSGGDTQYF

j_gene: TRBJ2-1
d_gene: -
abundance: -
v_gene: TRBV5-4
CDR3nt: TGTGCCAGCACCTTTTATAAGACAGAATACAATGAGCAGTTCTTC
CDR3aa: CASTFYKTEYNEQFF

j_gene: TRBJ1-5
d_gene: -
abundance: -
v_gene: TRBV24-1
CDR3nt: TGTGCCACCAGTGAATCCAGGGTTCAGCCCCAGCATTTT
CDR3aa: CATSESRVQPQHF

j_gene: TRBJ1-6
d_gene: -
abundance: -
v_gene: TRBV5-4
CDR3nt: TGTGCCAGCAGCTTGGCAACAGTAAATAATTCACCCCTCCACTTT
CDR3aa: CASSLATVNNSPLHF

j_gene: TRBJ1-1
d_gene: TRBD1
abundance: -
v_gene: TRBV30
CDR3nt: TGTGCCTGGAGGGGTGGGACAGGGAGAGGCACTGAAGCTTTCTTT
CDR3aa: CAWRGGTGRGTEAFF

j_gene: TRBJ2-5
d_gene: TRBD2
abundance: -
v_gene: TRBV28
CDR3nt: TGTGCCAGCAGTTTATGGACTAGCGGTTCTCAAGAGACCCAGTACTTC
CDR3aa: CASSLWTSGSQETQYF

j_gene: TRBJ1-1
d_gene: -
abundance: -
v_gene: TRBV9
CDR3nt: TGTGCCAGCAGCGAAGGGGGGGTAAGGAATGTTGAAGCTTTCTTT
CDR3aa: CASSEGGVRNVEAFF

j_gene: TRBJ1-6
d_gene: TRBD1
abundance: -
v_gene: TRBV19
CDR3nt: TGTGCCAGTAGTGCACAGGGGGACAAATCACCCCTCCACTTT
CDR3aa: CASSAQGDKSPLHF

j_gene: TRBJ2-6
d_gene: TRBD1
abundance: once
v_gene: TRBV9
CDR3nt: TGTGCCAGCAAACAGGGGGACTCTGGGGCCAACGTCCTGACTTTC
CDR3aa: CASKQGDSGANVLTF

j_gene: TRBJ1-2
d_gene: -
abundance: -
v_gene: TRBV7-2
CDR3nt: TGTGCCAGCAGCTTAGACAGGGATCATGGCTACACCTTC
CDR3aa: CASSLDRDHGYTF

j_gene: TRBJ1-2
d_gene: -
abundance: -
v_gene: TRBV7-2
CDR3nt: TGTGCCAGCAGCGCGACGGGACACCCCCGGGGCTACACCTTC
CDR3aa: CASSATGHPRGYTF

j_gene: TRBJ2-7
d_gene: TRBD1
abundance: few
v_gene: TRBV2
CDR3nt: TGTGCCAGCCGAAGACAGGGAAACGAGCAGTACTTC
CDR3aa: CASRRQGNEQYF

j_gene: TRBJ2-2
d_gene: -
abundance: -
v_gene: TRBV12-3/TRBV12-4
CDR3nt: TGTGCCAGCAGTCTCTTTCTCGGGGAGCTGTTTTTT
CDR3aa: CASSLFLGELFF

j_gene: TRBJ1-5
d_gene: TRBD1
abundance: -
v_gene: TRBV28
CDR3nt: TGTGCCAGCAGTCTGGGACAGGGAGGAGACCAGCCCCAGCATTTT
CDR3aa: CASSLGQGGDQPQHF

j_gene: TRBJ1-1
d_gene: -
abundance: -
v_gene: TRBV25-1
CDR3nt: TGTGCCAGCAGCTTACTTGGGGAGGACACTGAAGCTTTCTTT
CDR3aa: CASSLLGEDTEAFF

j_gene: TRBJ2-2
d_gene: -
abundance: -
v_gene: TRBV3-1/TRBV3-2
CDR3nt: TGTGCCAGCAGCCAAAGGTCAGGCGTCGGGGAGCTGTTTTTT
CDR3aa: CASSQRSGVGELFF

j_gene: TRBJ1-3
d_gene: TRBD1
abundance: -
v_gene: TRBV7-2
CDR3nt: TGTGCCAGCAGCGCCCGACAGGGGCGAACTGGAAACACCATATATTTT
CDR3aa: CASSARQGRTGNTIYF

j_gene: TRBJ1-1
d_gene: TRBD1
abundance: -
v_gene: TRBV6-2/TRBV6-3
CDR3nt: TGTGCCAGCAGTTACAGAGGGGGCAACACTGAAGCTTTCTTT
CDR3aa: CASSYRGGNTEAFF

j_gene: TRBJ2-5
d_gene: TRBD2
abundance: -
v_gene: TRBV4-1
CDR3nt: TGCGCCAGCAGCCAAGAACCTGGGACTAGCGGGAGGCGAGAGACCCAGTACTTC
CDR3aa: CASSQEPGTSGRRETQYF

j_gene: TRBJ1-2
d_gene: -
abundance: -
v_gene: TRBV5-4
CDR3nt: TGTGCCAGCAGCTTGGAGGGGATAGCTAACTATGGCTACACCTTC
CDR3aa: CASSLEGIANYGYTF

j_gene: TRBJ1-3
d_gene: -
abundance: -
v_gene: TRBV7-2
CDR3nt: TGTGCCAGCAGCTTAGCAGAGGGAAACACCATATATTTT
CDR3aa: CASSLAEGNTIYF

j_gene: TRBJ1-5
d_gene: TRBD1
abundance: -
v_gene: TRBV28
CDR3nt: TGTGCCAGCAGTTTAGGGGACAGGGGTAATCAGCCCCAGCATTTT
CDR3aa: CASSLGDRGNQPQHF